This record concerns one T cell receptor (beta chain) sequence. This clonotype was counted at least ten times. There is no known antigen for this receptor. No quality values exist for individual bases; no much larger clone is one base distant. TCR cDNA was synthesized by 5'RACE template switching, through which a universal primer site and unique molecular identifiers were introduced. Priming for cDNA synthesis came from both the TCR alpha and TCR beta constant segments. Libraries were amplified in two PCR steps, with sample barcodes and sequencing adapters added in the second step. Sequencing of libraries was done on Illumina HiSeq 2500 (2x100 bp) or NovaSeq (2x150 bp). For the original study's pipeline: Reads were demultiplexed and collapsed into UMI consensus sequences with MIGEC, and V(D)J alignment was performed with MiXCR. Using edgeR on replicate PBMC samples, clonotypes were called vaccine-responding if FDR was below 0.01 and the log2 fold change was above 5 up to day 15. Bulk clonotypes were assigned CD4 or CD8 identity according to which sequenced CD4 or CD8 repertoire held them at higher abundance. TCRdb itself trimmed the public reads at Q25 with fastp, ran MiXCR and retained productive beta chains. Entries are consolidated by CDR3 protein sequence, retaining the most common genes and DNA. For this entry, the V and J calls and clone size follow TCRdb and not the study's own pipeline. For this sample there are under 150,000 distinct CDR3 sequences; over 7% appear just once. 0.55% to 0.9% of the sample is taken by the ten largest.

These data originate in a study of T cells after yellow fever vaccination (dated by TCRdb to 2018 to 2020). About the full investigation: The SMART-Seq v4 Ultra Low Input RNA kit was used to prepare libraries from fractions with low cell numbers. To follow T-cell clones before and after both primary and booster YFV17D yellow fever vaccination, bulk TCR alpha and beta repertoires underwent longitudinal sequencing. Two healthy male donors made up the cohort, one aged 18 to 29 years and the other aged 30 to 40 years. Blood was collected at multiple timepoints before and after primary and secondary immunization, and bulk PBMC replicates and cell subsets were isolated. Beyond this particular receptor, the publication reports: A small share of clonotypes was detected in both CD4 and CD8 compartments, with the overlap likely arising from convergent recombination. Because the study included only a couple of donors, the extent to which the findings can be generalized is limited. Compared with the primary T-cell response, the secondary T-cell response was faster but weaker, reaching its peak on day 5 rather than on day 15. FACS-sorted repertoires could contain abundant contaminating clonotypes from the bulk population, so computational filtering was required. After the booster, most of the clones that had expanded following primary vaccination were detected again (roughly 96% of CD4 and around 90% of CD8), which suggests that memory was broadly maintained.

Per the publication, the treatment or condition label means: live attenuated yellow fever vaccine strain. A standard Ficoll-Paque protocol was used to isolate PBMCs from peripheral blood. Dynabeads CD4 and CD8 positive selection kits were used to isolate CD4 and CD8 T-cell fractions. TriZol was used to extract RNA from bulk PBMCs, from CD4 and CD8 fractions, and from dextramer-positive and dextramer-negative fractions. The sample here was CD4+ T cells sorted from PBMCs, taken 5 days after the yellow fever booster vaccination. This receptor was obtained from a man aged 25-45 years who received the YFV17D yellow fever vaccine.

In nucleotides, the sequence is TGCGCCAGCAACTCGGAGGGATACAATGAGCAGTTCTTC. Its translation reads: CASNSEGYNEQFF. The V gene is TRBV5-1 and the J gene is TRBJ2-1; a tentative D call is TRBD2 (6 bases match). Trimming at the junction amounts to 6 bases on V and 4 bases on J, and the germline ends lie 11 bases apart. The CDR3 goes from the cysteine to the phenylalanine over 13 residues. Solely the CDR3 DNA is kept, with 39 bases framed from the first base. Via the germline V gene, CDR1 is SGHRS and CDR2 YFSETQ.